This T cell receptor beta chain was identified in a study of shared clonotypes between healthy human individuals. V was clipped by 6 bases and J by 0 bases, with 12 bases between them. The CDR3 has 16 residues. CDR1 MNHNY and CDR2 SVGAGI come from the germline V gene (reference sequence). About this clone itself: The antigen remains undetermined.

Findings of the study overall: Naive subsets generally exceeded memory subsets in estimated richness.

Only in-frame clones appear in the TCRdb table, and some are missing; sequencing was by immunoSEQ multiplex PCR. The sample has about a million clones, more than 65% seen once; the top ten hold approximately 1.5%. The chain combines TRBV6-6 with TRBJ2-6, with D uncertain. The receptor comes from a man between 18 and 35 years old in good health. Material for sequencing was memory CD4+ T cells sorted from blood. Indicated subset: CD45RA-negative fraction. The CDR3 DNA follows: TGTGCCAGCAGCCCCGTGGGGTCCTCTGGGGCCAACGTCCTGACTTTC. Translation: CASSPVGSSGANVLTF.